The 17 T cell receptor beta chains in this list originate from one sample, sequenced in a study of cytomegalovirus exposure and HLA in healthy donors. It was with 60 Vbeta and 13 Jbeta primers that the PCR ran. Libraries were prepared by immunoSEQ multiplex PCR; TCRdb keeps only in-frame clonotypes and omits some of them. This sample yields approximately 200,000 clones, of which roughly 80% are seen a single time; approximately 5.4% belongs to the top ten. Sequencing was carried out using PBMCs. The receptor set was obtained from a woman aged 25 to 39 in good health and CMV-seropositive.

The chain employs TRBV27 and TRBJ1-1, with TRBD1 identical over 7 bases. The CDR3 is made up of 14 amino acids. Germline V gene lookup returns CDR1 MNHEY and CDR2 SMNVEV (reference sequence). Trimming took 7 bases from V and 4 from J; bases not matched to a gene: 9. CDR3 loop: CASTPEGAGTEAFF. The CDR3, as DNA: TGTGCCAGCACCCCGGAGGGGGCAGGCACTGAAGCTTTCTTT.

This chain uses TRBV5-1 with TRBJ2-3; 7 nucleotides match TRBD1. With V trimmed by 6 bases and J by 2 bases, 6 bases remained unmatched. The germline V gene has CDR1 SGHRS and CDR2 YFSETQ. The length of the CDR3 is 14 residues. CDR3 in amino acids: CASTKTGLTDTQYF. CDR3 bases: TGCGCCAGCACGAAGACAGGGCTCACAGATACGCAGTATTTT.

The V and J genes are TRBV10-3 and TRBJ2-7, with D possibly being TRBD2 (6 bases). The germline V and J ends were trimmed by 7 bases and 2 bases, with 15 bases remaining between them. The germline CDR1 and CDR2 sequences are ENHRY and SYGVKD. The CDR3 is made up of 14 amino acids. The CDR3 bases are TGTGCCATCACCCCAGGCGGGACGACCTACGAGCAGTACTTC. Its protein is CAITPGGTTYEQYF.

The chain uses TRBV4-3 and TRBJ2-1; D may be TRBD2 (7 bases). Germline V gene lookup returns CDR1 LGHNA and CDR2 YSLEER. V lost 1 base to trimming and J lost 3 bases, with 16 bases between them. This CDR3 region has 17 residues. CDR3 in amino acids: CASSQVWGGSVYNEQFF. The DNA for the CDR3 is TGCGCCAGCAGCCAAGTTTGGGGGGGCAGTGTCTACAATGAGCAGTTCTTC.

This clone was picked up a small number of times. This chain connects TRBV5-1 to TRBJ2-1; D may be TRBD1 (5 bases). CDR1 SGHRS and CDR2 YFSETQ come from the germline V gene. The V and J ends lost 7 bases and 8 bases respectively, with 16 bases between them. The CDR3 loop spans 13 amino acids. Here the CDR3 DNA reads TGCGCCAGCCAACGACAGCCCCGCGATGAGCAGTTCTTC. The encoded protein is CASQRQPRDEQFF.

The CDR3 protein is CSALLQGSYNEQFF. The CDR3 DNA follows: TGCAGCGCCCTTCTCCAGGGGTCCTACAATGAGCAGTTCTTC. V and J are TRBV29-1 and TRBJ2-1; D is possibly TRBD1 (6 bases). Trimming left V 7 bases short and J 1 base short, with 14 bases between. Germline V gene lookup returns CDR1 SQVTM and CDR2 ANQGSEA. The CDR3 sequence is 14 residues long.

V is TRBV4-3 and J is TRBJ2-1; 9 positions match TRBD2. V lost 2 bases to trimming and J lost 2 bases; unmatched junction nucleotides: 7. This CDR3 region has 17 residues. CDR1 and CDR2 from the germline V gene are LGHNA and YSLEER. The CDR3: CASSQSLAGMPYNEQFF. CDR3 in DNA: TGCGCCAGCAGCCAAAGCCTAGCGGGGATGCCCTACAATGAGCAGTTCTTC.

V gene TRBV5-1 combines with J gene TRBJ2-5; a weak D match, TRBD1 (5 bases). The V gene lost 0 bases and the J gene lost 3 bases, with 12 bases spanning the gap. Germline assignment: CDR1 SGHRS and CDR2 YFSETQ. The CDR3 is made up of 15 amino acids. The CDR3 reads CASSLGSLTEETQYF. The DNA for the CDR3 is TGCGCCAGCAGCTTGGGATCCCTGACAGAAGAGACCCAGTACTTC.

This chain links TRBV29-1 with TRBJ2-4; unclear D gene. V was pared by 3 bases and J by 8 bases, with 8 bases between. The CDR3 runs 11 residues. The germline V gene encodes CDR1 SQVTM and CDR2 ANQGSEA. Written as DNA, the CDR3 is TGCAGCGTTGAGGTCAGTTACATTCAGTACTTC. Its translation is CSVEVSYIQYF.

The genes are TRBV7-8 and TRBJ2-3, with 11 positions matching TRBD1. The ends lost 5 bases at V and 5 bases at J; junction bases unmatched: 9. Germline lookup yields CDR1 SGHVS and CDR2 FQNEAQ. CDR3 size: 16 residues. CDR3 loop: CASSLSLDRGQDTQYF. The CDR3 DNA follows: TGTGCCAGCAGCCTTAGTTTGGACAGGGGGCAAGATACGCAGTATTTT.

This clone came up once. This sequence joins TRBV28 and TRBJ2-3, with 7 bases that match TRBD2. Per the germline V gene, CDR1 is MDHEN and CDR2 is SYDVKM. The CDR3 has 13 amino acids. J was trimmed by 5 bases and V by 5 bases; bases with no gene match: 4. CDR3 in amino acids: CASSRLAGDTQYF. In DNA form, the CDR3 reads TGTGCCAGCAGTCGACTAGCCGGAGATACGCAGTATTTT.

This rearrangement joins TRBV6-5 to TRBJ2-7; 11 bases match TRBD1. Unmatched junction bases numbered 3, after V lost 2 bases and J lost 0 bases. There are 16 residues in the CDR3. The germline gives CDR1 MNHEY, CDR2 SVGAGI. The CDR3 sequence is CASSYPGQGGSYEQYF. The CDR3 nucleotides read TGTGCCAGCAGTTACCCGGGACAGGGGGGCTCCTACGAGCAGTACTTC.

The chain recombines TRBV13 with TRBJ2-1; TRBD2 might be the D (7 bases). Trimming left V 4 bases short and J 6 bases short, with 16 bases between. Germline values: CDR1 PRHDT, CDR2 FYEKMQ (reference sequence). This CDR3 has 15 amino acids. The CDR3 reads CASSSRGGLLNEQFF. CDR3 DNA sequence: TGTGCCAGCAGCTCAAGGGGGGGCCTTCTCAATGAGCAGTTCTTC. The whole variable domain, remainder taken from reference TRBV13 and TRBJ2-1, is AAGVIQSPRHLIKEKRETATLKCYPIPRHDTVYWYQQGPGQDPQFLISFYEKMQSDKGSIPDRFSAQQFSDYHSELNMSSLELGDSALYFCASSSRGGLLNEQFFGPGTRLTVL.

The genes are TRBV18 and TRBJ2-1, with 10 bases matching TRBD2. V lost 3 bases to trimming and J lost 5 bases; unmatched junction nucleotides: 4. This CDR3 region has 15 residues. CDR1 and CDR2 from the germline V gene are KGHSH and LQKENI. Here the CDR3 reads CASSPEAGGNNEQFF. The CDR3 DNA reads as TGTGCCAGCTCACCCGAAGCGGGAGGGAACAATGAGCAGTTCTTC.

This clone has just one count. The J gene is TRBJ1-2, the V gene TRBV4-2; 9 bases match TRBD1. Germline CDR1 is LGHNA and CDR2 is YNFKEQ. Trimming cost V 0 bases and J 4 bases; bases outside gene matches: 9. This CDR3 is built from 17 residues. The CDR3: CASSQDGDRDVIYGYTF. CDR3 DNA: TGTGCCAGCAGCCAAGATGGGGACAGGGACGTTATCTATGGCTACACCTTC.

This chain uses TRBV6-5 with TRBJ1-1; 7 nucleotides agree with TRBD1. With V trimmed by 7 bases and J by 1 base, 9 bases remained unmatched. Germline CDR1 is MNHEY and CDR2 is SVGAGI. The CDR3 has 15 amino acids. The CDR3 region has the DNA TGTGCCAGCACCCCGACAGGGCTTCCGAACACTGAAGCTTTCTTT. It is translated as CASTPTGLPNTEAFF.

The chain carries TRBV6-4 and TRBJ1-5, with D possibly being TRBD1 (5 bases). V lost 3 bases, J lost 6 bases, and 12 bases lay in between. CDR1 is MRHNA, CDR2 SNTAGT, per germline. This CDR3 has 14 amino acids. The CDR3 nucleotides are TGTGCCAGCAGTGAGGGCAGGGAGGGTCAGCCCCAGCATTTT. Protein: CASSEGREGQPQHF.